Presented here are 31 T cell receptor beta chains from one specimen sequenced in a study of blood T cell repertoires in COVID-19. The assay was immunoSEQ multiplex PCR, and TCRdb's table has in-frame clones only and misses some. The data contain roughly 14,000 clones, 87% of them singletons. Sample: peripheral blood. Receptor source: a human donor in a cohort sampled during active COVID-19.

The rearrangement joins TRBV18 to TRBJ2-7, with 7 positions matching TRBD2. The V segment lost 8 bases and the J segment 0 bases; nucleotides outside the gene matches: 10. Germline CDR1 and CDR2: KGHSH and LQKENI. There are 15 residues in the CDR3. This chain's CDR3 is CASHVSGKGSYEQYF. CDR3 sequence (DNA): TGTGCCAGCCACGTAAGCGGGAAAGGCTCCTACGAGCAGTACTTC.

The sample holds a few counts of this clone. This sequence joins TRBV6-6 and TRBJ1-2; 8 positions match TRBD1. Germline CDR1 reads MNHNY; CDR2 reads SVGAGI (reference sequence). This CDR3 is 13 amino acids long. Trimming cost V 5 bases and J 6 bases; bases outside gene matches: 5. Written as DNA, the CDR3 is TGTGCCAGCAGTCTCCAGGGGGCTAATGGCTACACCTTC. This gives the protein CASSLQGANGYTF.

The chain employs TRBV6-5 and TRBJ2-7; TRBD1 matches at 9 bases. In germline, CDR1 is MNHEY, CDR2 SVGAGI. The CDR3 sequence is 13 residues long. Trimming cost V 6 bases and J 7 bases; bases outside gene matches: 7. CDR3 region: CASSYRGLGEQYF. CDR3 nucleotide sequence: TGTGCCAGCAGCTACAGGGGGCTAGGGGAGCAGTACTTC.

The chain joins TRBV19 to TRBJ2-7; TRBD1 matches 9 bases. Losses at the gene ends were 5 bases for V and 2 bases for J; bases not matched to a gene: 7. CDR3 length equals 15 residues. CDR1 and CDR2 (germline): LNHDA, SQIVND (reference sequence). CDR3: CASSAGTGIAYEQYF. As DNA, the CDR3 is TGTGCCAGTAGTGCGGGGACAGGGATTGCCTACGAGCAGTACTTC.

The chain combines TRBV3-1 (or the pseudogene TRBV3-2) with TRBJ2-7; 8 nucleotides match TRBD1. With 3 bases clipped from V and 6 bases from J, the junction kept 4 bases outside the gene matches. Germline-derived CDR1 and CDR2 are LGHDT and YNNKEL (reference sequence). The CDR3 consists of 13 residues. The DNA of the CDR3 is TGTGCCAGCAGCCAGGGACAGGTCTCCGAGCAGTACTTC. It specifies CASSQGQVSEQYF.

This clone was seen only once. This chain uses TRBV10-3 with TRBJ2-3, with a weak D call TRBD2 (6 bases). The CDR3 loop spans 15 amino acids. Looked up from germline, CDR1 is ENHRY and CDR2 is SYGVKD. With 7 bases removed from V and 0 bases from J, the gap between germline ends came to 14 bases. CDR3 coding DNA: TGTGCCATCACCGACGGACGGGGGAGCACAGATACGCAGTATTTT. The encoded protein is CAITDGRGSTDTQYF.

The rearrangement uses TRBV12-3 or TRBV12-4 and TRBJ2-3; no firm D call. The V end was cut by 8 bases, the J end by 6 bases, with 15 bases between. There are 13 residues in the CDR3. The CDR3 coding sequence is TGTGCCAGCCGCCTAGTCAACCCCGATACGCAGTATTTT. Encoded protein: CASRLVNPDTQYF.

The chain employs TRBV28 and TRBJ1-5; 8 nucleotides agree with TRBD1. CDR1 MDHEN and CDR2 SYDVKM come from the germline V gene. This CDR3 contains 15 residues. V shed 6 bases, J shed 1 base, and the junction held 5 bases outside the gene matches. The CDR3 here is CASRPTGASNQPQHF. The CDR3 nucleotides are TGTGCCAGCAGGCCGACAGGGGCCAGCAATCAGCCCCAGCATTTT. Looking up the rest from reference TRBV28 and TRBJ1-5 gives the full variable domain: DVKVTQSSRYLVKRTGEKVFLECVQDMDHENMFWYRQDPGLGLRLIYFSYDVKMKEKGDIPEGYSVSREKKERFSLILESASTNQTSMYLCASRPTGASNQPQHFGDGTRLSIL.

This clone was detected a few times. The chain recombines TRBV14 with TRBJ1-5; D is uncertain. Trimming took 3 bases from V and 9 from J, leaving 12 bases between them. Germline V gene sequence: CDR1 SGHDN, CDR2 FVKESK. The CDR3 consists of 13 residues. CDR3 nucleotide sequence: TGTGCCAGCAGCCAGGGAGCTAGTATGCCCCAGCATTTT. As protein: CASSQGASMPQHF.

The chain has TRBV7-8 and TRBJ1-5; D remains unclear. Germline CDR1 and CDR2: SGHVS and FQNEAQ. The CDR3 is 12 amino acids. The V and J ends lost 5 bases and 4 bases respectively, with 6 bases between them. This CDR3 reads CASSKRNQPQHF. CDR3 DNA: TGTGCCAGCAGCAAGAGAAATCAGCCCCAGCATTTT.

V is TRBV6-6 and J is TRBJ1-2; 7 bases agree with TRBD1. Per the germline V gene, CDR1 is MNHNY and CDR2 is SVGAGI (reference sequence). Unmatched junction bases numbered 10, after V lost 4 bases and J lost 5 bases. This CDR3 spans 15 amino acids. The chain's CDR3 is CASSSIDRAGYGYTF. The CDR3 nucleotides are TGTGCCAGCAGTTCAATAGACAGGGCCGGTTATGGCTACACCTTC.

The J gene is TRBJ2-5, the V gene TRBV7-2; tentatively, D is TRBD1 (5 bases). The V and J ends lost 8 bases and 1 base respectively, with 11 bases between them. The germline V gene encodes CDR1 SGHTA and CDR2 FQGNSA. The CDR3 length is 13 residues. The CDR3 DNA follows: TGTGCCAGCGGGCAGGGCGGCCAAGAGACCCAGTACTTC. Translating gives CASGQGGQETQYF.

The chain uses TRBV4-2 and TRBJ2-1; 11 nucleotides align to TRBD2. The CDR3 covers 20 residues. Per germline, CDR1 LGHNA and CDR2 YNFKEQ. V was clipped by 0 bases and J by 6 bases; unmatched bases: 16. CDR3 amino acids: CASSQDVWDLGLAGTNEQFF. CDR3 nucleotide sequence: TGTGCCAGCAGCCAAGATGTTTGGGATTTAGGACTAGCGGGTACCAATGAGCAGTTCTTC.

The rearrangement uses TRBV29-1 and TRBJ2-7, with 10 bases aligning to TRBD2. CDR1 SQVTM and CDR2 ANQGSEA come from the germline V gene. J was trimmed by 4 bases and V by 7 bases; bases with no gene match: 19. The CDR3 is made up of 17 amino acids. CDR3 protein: CSAPQREGNQKPYEQYF. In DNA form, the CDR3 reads TGCAGCGCCCCTCAGCGGGAGGGAAACCAAAAGCCATACGAGCAGTACTTC.

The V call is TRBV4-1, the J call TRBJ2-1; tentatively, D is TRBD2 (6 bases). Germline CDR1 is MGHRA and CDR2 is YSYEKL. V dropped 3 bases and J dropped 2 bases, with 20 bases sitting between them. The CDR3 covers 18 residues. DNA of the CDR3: TGCGCCAGCAGCCACGGAGGGGCCATCCCCACCGCCTACAATGAGCAGTTCTTC. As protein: CASSHGGAIPTAYNEQFF.

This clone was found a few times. Here the CDR3 reads CASTFSGYVYEQYF. As DNA, the CDR3 is TGTGCCAGCACTTTTAGCGGGTACGTTTACGAGCAGTACTTC. This rearrangement joins TRBV6-5 to TRBJ2-7; 7 positions match TRBD2. The V gene end was trimmed by 7 bases and the J gene end by 4 bases; junction bases not matched to a gene: 10. Germline CDR1 MNHEY, CDR2 SVGAGI. The CDR3 is 14 amino acids.

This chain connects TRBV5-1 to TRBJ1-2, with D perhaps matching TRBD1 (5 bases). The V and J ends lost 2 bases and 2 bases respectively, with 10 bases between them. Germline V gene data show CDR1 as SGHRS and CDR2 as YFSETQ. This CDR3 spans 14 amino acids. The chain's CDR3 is CASSFGGGNYGYTF. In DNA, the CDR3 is TGCGCCAGCAGCTTCGGCGGGGGGAACTATGGCTACACCTTC.

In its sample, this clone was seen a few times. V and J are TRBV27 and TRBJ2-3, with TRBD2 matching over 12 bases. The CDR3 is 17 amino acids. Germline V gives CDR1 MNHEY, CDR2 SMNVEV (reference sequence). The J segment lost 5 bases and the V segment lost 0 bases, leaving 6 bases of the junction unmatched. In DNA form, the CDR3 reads TGTGCCAGCAGTTTATCCGCTAGCGGGAGGGCCTTAGATACGCAGTATTTT. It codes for CASSLSASGRALDTQYF.

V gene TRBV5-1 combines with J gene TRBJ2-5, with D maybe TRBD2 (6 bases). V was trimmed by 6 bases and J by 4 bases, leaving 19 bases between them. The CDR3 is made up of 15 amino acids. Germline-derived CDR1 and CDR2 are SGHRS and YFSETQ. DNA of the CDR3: TGCGCCAGCACCGCAATGTCGGGAGATGGAGAGACCCAGTACTTC. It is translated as CASTAMSGDGETQYF.

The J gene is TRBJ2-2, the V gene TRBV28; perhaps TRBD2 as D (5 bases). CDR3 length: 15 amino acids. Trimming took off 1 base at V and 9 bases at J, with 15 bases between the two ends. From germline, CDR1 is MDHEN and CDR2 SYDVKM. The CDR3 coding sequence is TGTGCCAGCAGTTTATTCGGGTGGACCGGGAGGGAGCTGTTTTTT. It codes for CASSLFGWTGRELFF.

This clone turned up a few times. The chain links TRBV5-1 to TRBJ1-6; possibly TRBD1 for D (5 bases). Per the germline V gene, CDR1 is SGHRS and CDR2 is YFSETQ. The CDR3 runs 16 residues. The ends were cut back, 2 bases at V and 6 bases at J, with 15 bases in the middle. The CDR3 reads CASSLSSGRGNSPLHF. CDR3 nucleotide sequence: TGCGCCAGCAGCTTAAGTTCGGGGAGGGGTAATTCACCCCTCCACTTT.

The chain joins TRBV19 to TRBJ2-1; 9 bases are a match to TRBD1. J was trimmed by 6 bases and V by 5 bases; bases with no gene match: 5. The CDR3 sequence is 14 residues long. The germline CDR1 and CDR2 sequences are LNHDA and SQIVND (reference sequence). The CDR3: CASSDYRGPNEQFF. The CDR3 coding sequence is TGTGCCAGTAGTGATTACAGGGGGCCCAATGAGCAGTTCTTC.

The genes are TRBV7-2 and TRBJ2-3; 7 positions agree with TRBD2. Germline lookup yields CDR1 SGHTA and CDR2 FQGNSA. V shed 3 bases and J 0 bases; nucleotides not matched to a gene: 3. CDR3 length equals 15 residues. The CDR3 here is CASSFKAGSTDTQYF. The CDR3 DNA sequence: TGTGCCAGCAGCTTTAAAGCGGGGAGCACAGATACGCAGTATTTT.

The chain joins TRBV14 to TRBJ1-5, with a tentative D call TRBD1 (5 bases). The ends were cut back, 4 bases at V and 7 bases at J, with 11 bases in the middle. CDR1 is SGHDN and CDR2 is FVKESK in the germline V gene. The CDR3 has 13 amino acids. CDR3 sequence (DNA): TGTGCCAGCAGCCCATTCGGGGGGCAGCCCCAGCATTTT. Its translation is CASSPFGGQPQHF. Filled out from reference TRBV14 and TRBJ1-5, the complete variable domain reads EAGVTQFPSHSVIEKGQTVTLRCDPISGHDNLYWYRRVMGKEIKFLLHFVKESKQDESGMPNNRFLAERTGGTYSTLKVQPAELEDSGVYFCASSPFGGQPQHFGDGTRLSIL.

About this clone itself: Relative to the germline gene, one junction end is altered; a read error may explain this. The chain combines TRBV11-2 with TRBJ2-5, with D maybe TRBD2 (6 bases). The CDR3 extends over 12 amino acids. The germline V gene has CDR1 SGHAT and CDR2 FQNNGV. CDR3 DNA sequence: TGTGCCAGCAGCTTTATCCAGGGAGGCCTTGACTTC. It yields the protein CASSFIQGGLDF.

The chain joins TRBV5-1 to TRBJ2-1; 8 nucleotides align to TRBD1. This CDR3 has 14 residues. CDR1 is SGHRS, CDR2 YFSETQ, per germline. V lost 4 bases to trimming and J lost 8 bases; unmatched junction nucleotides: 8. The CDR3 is CASSGTGTLDEQFF. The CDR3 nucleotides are TGCGCCAGCAGCGGGACAGGAACGTTGGATGAGCAGTTCTTC.

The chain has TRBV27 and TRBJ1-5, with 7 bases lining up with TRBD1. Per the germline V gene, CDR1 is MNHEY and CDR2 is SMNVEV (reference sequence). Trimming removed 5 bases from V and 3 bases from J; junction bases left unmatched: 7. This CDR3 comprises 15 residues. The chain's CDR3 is CASSPSGQINQPQHF. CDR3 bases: TGTGCCAGCAGTCCCTCGGGACAGATCAATCAGCCCCAGCATTTT.

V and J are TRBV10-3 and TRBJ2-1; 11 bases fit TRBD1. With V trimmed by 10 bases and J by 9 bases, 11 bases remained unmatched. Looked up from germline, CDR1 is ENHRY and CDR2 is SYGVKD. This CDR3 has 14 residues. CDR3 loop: CATYAGTGGGEQFF. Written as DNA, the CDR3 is TGTGCCACCTACGCCGGGACAGGGGGTGGTGAGCAGTTCTTC.

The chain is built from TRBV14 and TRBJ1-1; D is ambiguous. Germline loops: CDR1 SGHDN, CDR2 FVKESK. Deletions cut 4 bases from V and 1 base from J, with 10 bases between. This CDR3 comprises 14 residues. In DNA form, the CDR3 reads TGTGCCAGCAGCCGAAACCCAGGGAACACTGAAGCTTTCTTT. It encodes CASSRNPGNTEAFF.

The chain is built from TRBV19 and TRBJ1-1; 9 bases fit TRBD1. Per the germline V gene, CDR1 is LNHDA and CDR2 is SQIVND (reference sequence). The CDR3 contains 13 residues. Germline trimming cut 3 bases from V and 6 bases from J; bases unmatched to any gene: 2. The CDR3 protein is CASSIWTGAEAFF. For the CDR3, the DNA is TGTGCCAGTAGTATCTGGACAGGGGCTGAAGCTTTCTTT.

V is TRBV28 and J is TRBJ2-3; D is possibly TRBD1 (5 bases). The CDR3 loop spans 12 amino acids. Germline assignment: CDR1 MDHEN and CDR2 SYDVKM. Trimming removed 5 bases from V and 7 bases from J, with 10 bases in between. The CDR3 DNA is TGTGCCAGCAGTGTAAAGGGGAATACGCAGTATTTT. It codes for CASSVKGNTQYF.